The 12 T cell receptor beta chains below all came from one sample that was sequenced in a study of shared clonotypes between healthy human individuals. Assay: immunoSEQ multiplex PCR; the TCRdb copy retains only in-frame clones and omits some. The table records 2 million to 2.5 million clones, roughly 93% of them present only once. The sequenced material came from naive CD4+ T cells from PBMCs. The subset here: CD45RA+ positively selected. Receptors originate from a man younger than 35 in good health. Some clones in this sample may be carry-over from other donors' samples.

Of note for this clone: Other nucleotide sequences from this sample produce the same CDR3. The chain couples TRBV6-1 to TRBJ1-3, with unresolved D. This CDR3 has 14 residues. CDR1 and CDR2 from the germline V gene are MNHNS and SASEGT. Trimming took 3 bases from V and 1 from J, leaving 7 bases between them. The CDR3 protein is CASSEAGSGNTIYF. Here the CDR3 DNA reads TGTGCCAGCAGTGAGGCGGGGTCTGGAAACACCATATATTTT.

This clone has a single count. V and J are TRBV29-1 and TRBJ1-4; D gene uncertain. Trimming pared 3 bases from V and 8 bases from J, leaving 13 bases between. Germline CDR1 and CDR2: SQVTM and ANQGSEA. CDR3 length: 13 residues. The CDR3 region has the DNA TGCAGCGTTGACTTGGGCCAGAGAGAAAAACTGTTTTTT. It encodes CSVDLGQREKLFF.

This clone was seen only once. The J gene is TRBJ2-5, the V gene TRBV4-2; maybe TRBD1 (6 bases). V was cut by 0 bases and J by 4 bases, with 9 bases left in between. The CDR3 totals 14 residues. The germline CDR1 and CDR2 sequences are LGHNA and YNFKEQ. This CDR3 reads CASSQDTGRETQYF. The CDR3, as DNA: TGTGCCAGCAGCCAAGATACAGGGCGAGAGACCCAGTACTTC.

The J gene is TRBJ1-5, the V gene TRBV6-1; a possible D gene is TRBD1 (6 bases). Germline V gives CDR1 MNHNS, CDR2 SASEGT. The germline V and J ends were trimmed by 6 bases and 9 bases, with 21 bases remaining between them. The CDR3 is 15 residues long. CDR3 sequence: CASSHNREPGPPQHF. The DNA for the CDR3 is TGTGCCAGCAGCCATAACAGGGAACCCGGCCCGCCCCAGCATTTT.

The DNA for the CDR3 is TGTGCCAGCAGCCTGGGGAGCTCAATTAACACCGGGGAGCTGTTTTTT. Encoded protein: CASSLGSSINTGELFF. The rearrangement uses TRBV7-9 and TRBJ2-2; TRBD2 is a possible D gene (5 bases). CDR1 and CDR2 (germline): SEHNR, FQNEAQ (reference sequence). Trimming pared 5 bases from V and 2 bases from J, leaving 15 bases between. There are 16 residues in the CDR3.

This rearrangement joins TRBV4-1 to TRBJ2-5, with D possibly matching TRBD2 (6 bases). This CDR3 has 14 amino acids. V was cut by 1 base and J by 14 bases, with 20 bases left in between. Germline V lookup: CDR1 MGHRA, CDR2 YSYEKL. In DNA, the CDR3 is TGCGCCAGCAGCCAAGCCCCAACGCCGGGACTCGTATACTTC. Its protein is CASSQAPTPGLVYF.

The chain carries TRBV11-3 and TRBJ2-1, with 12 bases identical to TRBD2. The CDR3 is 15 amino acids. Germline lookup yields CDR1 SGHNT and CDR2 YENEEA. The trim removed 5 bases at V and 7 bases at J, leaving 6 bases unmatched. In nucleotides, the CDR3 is TGTGCCAGCAGCGCCGGACTAGCGGGATTTAATGAGCAGTTCTTC. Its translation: CASSAGLAGFNEQFF.

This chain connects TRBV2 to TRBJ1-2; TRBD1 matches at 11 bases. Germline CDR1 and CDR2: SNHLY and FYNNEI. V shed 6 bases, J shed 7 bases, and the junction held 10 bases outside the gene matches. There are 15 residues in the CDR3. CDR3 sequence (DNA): TGTGCCAGCAGCCAATTCGGACAGGGGGCGGTTGGCTACACCTTC. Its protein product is CASSQFGQGAVGYTF.

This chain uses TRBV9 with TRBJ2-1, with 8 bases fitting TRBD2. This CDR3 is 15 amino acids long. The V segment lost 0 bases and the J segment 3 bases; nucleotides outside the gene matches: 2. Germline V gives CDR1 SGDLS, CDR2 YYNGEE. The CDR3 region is CASSVAGGVYNEQFF. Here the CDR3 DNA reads TGTGCCAGCAGCGTAGCCGGGGGGGTCTACAATGAGCAGTTCTTC.

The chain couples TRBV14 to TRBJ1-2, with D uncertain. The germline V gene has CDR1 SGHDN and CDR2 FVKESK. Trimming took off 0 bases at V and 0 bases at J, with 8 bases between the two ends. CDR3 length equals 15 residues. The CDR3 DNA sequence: TGTGCCAGCAGCCAAGATCCAGACGCTAACTATGGCTACACCTTC. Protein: CASSQDPDANYGYTF.

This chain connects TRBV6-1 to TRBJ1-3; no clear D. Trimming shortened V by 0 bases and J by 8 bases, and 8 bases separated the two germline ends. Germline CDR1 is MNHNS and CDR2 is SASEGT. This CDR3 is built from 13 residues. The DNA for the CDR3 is TGTGCCAGCAGTGAAGCAGGGAGGGACACCATATATTTT. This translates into CASSEAGRDTIYF.

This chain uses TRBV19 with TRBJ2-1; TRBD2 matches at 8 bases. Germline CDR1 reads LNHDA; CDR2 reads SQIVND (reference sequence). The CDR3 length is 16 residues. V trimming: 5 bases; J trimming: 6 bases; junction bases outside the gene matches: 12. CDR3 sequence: CASSVGGRLSGNEQFF. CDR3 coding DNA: TGTGCCAGTAGTGTCGGCGGGAGGCTTTCAGGCAATGAGCAGTTCTTC.